This is a list of T cell receptor beta chains from one sample in a study of T cells in Graves' hyperthyroidism and ophthalmopathy. TCRdb recomputed calls from the multiplex PCR reads with MiXCR, one row per CDR3 protein. The sample has approximately 520,000 distinct CDR3 sequences; around 21% are singletons. Source material: blood. The source is a man younger than 30 with Graves' hyperthyroidism. Both conserved end residues are part of each CDR3. D genes are given only for firm matches. Expanded clones get a size class; other rows say once, few or many, or leave the size out.

v_gene: TRBV10-3
d_gene: TRBD1
abundance: many
j_gene: TRBJ1-3
CDR3aa: CAISDRTGVGNTIYF
CDR3nt: TGTGCCATCAGTGATCGGACAGGGGTTGGAAACACCATATATTTT

v_gene: TRBV12-3/TRBV12-4
d_gene: .
abundance: few
j_gene: TRBJ1-1
CDR3aa: CASSLRGGGREVGEAFF
CDR3nt: TGTGCCAGCAGTTTAAGAGGAGGGGGTAGGGAGGTGGGTGAAGCTTTCTTT

v_gene: TRBV12-3/TRBV12-4
d_gene: .
abundance: .
j_gene: TRBJ1-1
CDR3aa: CASLRAGGSTEAFF
CDR3nt: TGTGCCAGCCTTAGGGCGGGAGGGAGCACTGAAGCTTTCTTT

v_gene: TRBV6-4
d_gene: TRBD1
abundance: many
j_gene: TRBJ1-5
CDR3aa: CASRSLRPGQAFGVQPQHF
CDR3nt: TGTGCCAGCAGGAGCCTAAGACCAGGACAGGCCTTCGGGGTACAGCCCCAGCATTTT

v_gene: TRBV19
d_gene: .
abundance: many
j_gene: TRBJ1-5
CDR3aa: CASSKGPLYSNQPQHF
CDR3nt: TGTGCCAGTAGTAAGGGACCGCTATATAGCAATCAGCCCCAGCATTTT

v_gene: TRBV28
d_gene: .
abundance: many
j_gene: TRBJ1-5
CDR3aa: CASSLVNQPQHF
CDR3nt: TGTGCCAGCAGTTTGGTCAATCAGCCCCAGCATTTT

v_gene: TRBV30
d_gene: .
abundance: many
j_gene: TRBJ1-6
CDR3aa: CAWRPGALRGSPLHF
CDR3nt: TGTGCCTGGAGGCCGGGGGCCCTACGGGGTTCACCCCTCCACTTT

v_gene: TRBV12-3/TRBV12-4
d_gene: TRBD1
abundance: many
j_gene: TRBJ2-5
CDR3aa: CASSVGTGGMKTQYF
CDR3nt: TGTGCCAGCAGCGTCGGGACAGGGGGCATGAAGACCCAGTACTTC

v_gene: TRBV6-5
d_gene: TRBD1
abundance: .
j_gene: TRBJ1-5
CDR3aa: CASSYSGTGYQPQHF
CDR3nt: TGTGCCAGCAGTTACTCAGGGACAGGATATCAGCCCCAGCATTTT

v_gene: TRBV3-1
d_gene: TRBD2
abundance: few
j_gene: TRBJ2-5
CDR3aa: CASSFGLAGGSETQYF
CDR3nt: TGTGCCAGCAGCTTCGGACTAGCGGGGGGGAGTGAGACCCAGTACTTC

v_gene: TRBV7-9
d_gene: TRBD2
abundance: .
j_gene: TRBJ2-4
CDR3aa: CASSLGAGENIQYF
CDR3nt: TGTGCCAGCAGCTTAGGGGCGGGAGAAAACATTCAGTACTTC

v_gene: TRBV12-3/TRBV12-4
d_gene: .
abundance: .
j_gene: TRBJ1-5
CDR3aa: CASRHVEVEPQHF
CDR3nt: TGTGCCAGCCGACATGTCGAAGTGGAGCCTCAGCATTTT

v_gene: TRBV2
d_gene: .
abundance: .
j_gene: TRBJ1-5
CDR3aa: CASRWETQPQHF
CDR3nt: TGTGCCAGCAGGTGGGAAACTCAGCCCCAGCATTTT

v_gene: TRBV2
d_gene: TRBD1
abundance: few
j_gene: TRBJ2-2
CDR3aa: CASRGQGRNTGELFF
CDR3nt: TGTGCCAGCAGGGGACAGGGGAGGAACACCGGGGAGCTGTTTTTT

v_gene: TRBV20-1
d_gene: .
abundance: few
j_gene: TRBJ1-2
CDR3aa: CSARLRTNGYTF
CDR3nt: TGCAGTGCTAGACTGAGGACAAATGGCTACACCTTC

v_gene: TRBV6-2/TRBV6-3
d_gene: TRBD2
abundance: many
j_gene: TRBJ2-5
CDR3aa: CASSFGSGGYETQYF
CDR3nt: TGTGCCAGCAGCTTCGGGAGCGGGGGATACGAGACCCAGTACTTC

v_gene: TRBV5-1
d_gene: .
abundance: many
j_gene: TRBJ2-7
CDR3aa: CASSPGGGPYEQYF
CDR3nt: TGTGCCAGCAGTCCAGGGGGGGGACCCTACGAGCAGTACTTC

v_gene: TRBV20-1
d_gene: .
abundance: once
j_gene: TRBJ2-7
CDR3aa: CSAVGGSSYEQYF
CDR3nt: TGCAGTGCAGTGGGGGGAAGCTCCTACGAGCAGTACTTC

v_gene: TRBV12-3/TRBV12-4
d_gene: .
abundance: many
j_gene: TRBJ1-1
CDR3aa: CASSSPPGRWEAFF
CDR3nt: TGTGCCAGCAGTTCACCCCCAGGAAGGTGGGAAGCTTTCTTT

v_gene: TRBV27
d_gene: .
abundance: many
j_gene: TRBJ2-5
CDR3aa: CASRPREGRETQYF
CDR3nt: TGTGCCAGCAGACCACGTGAGGGGCGGGAGACCCAGTACTTC

v_gene: TRBV13
d_gene: .
abundance: few
j_gene: TRBJ1-4
CDR3aa: CAAGGTAYEKLFF
CDR3nt: TGTGCCGCCGGGGGGACGGCGTATGAAAAACTGTTTTTT

v_gene: TRBV12-3/TRBV12-4
d_gene: TRBD1
abundance: many
j_gene: TRBJ2-7
CDR3aa: CASKTSGGLSYEQYF
CDR3nt: TGTGCCAGCAAAACATCAGGGGGCCTCTCCTACGAGCAGTACTTC

v_gene: TRBV5-1
d_gene: TRBD2
abundance: .
j_gene: TRBJ2-7
CDR3aa: CASSTEGLAGYEQYF
CDR3nt: TGCGCCAGCAGCACGGAGGGACTAGCCGGCTACGAGCAGTACTTC

v_gene: TRBV5-1
d_gene: .
abundance: .
j_gene: TRBJ1-1
CDR3aa: CASSWTDGWNTEAFF
CDR3nt: TGCGCCAGCAGCTGGACTGACGGGTGGAACACTGAAGCTTTCTTT

v_gene: TRBV28
d_gene: TRBD1
abundance: few
j_gene: TRBJ2-7
CDR3aa: CASSFGGGQGVYEQYF
CDR3nt: TGTGCCAGCAGTTTCGGAGGTGGGCAGGGGGTATACGAGCAGTACTTC

v_gene: TRBV28
d_gene: TRBD2
abundance: many
j_gene: TRBJ2-7
CDR3aa: CASSWNSGELNEQYF
CDR3nt: TGTGCCAGCAGTTGGAATAGCGGGGAACTCAACGAGCAGTACTTC

v_gene: TRBV2
d_gene: TRBD2
abundance: many
j_gene: TRBJ2-5
CDR3aa: CASKSASGASGETQYF
CDR3nt: TGTGCCAGCAAGTCGGCTAGCGGGGCATCAGGGGAGACCCAGTACTTC

v_gene: TRBV12-3/TRBV12-4
d_gene: .
abundance: many
j_gene: TRBJ1-2
CDR3aa: CASSLDRGRSYGYTF
CDR3nt: TGTGCCAGCAGTCTAGACAGAGGCCGGTCCTATGGCTACACCTTC

v_gene: TRBV4-1
d_gene: TRBD2
abundance: .
j_gene: TRBJ2-7
CDR3aa: CASSQDDGLAGAYEQYF
CDR3nt: TGCGCCAGCAGCCAAGACGACGGTCTAGCGGGGGCCTACGAGCAGTACTTC

v_gene: TRBV7-9
d_gene: .
abundance: many
j_gene: TRBJ1-2
CDR3aa: CASSPLRVYGYTF
CDR3nt: TGTGCCAGCAGCCCACTCAGGGTTTATGGCTACACCTTC

v_gene: TRBV20-1
d_gene: .
abundance: .
j_gene: TRBJ1-5
CDR3aa: CSASDQIGQPQHF
CDR3nt: TGCAGTGCTAGCGATCAAATCGGACAGCCCCAGCATTTT

v_gene: TRBV2
d_gene: .
abundance: once
j_gene: TRBJ1-2
CDR3aa: CASSEIRTLAGGYTF
CDR3nt: TGTGCCAGCAGTGAAATAAGGACCCTCGCCGGTGGCTACACCTTC

v_gene: TRBV10-2
d_gene: .
abundance: many
j_gene: TRBJ1-1
CDR3aa: CASAGFTEAFF
CDR3nt: TGCGCCAGCGCAGGGTTCACTGAAGCTTTCTTT

v_gene: TRBV9
d_gene: .
abundance: many
j_gene: TRBJ1-1
CDR3aa: CASSVAMDTEAFF
CDR3nt: TGTGCCAGCAGCGTAGCTATGGACACTGAAGCTTTCTTT

v_gene: TRBV28
d_gene: .
abundance: .
j_gene: TRBJ1-2
CDR3aa: CASSLLQEVAGYTF
CDR3nt: TGTGCCAGCAGTTTATTGCAGGAGGTCGCTGGCTACACCTTC

v_gene: TRBV6-2/TRBV6-3
d_gene: TRBD1
abundance: many
j_gene: TRBJ2-2
CDR3aa: CASRRGRELFF
CDR3nt: TGTGCCAGCAGGAGGGGGCGGGAGCTGTTTTTT

v_gene: TRBV29-1
d_gene: TRBD1
abundance: many
j_gene: TRBJ1-2
CDR3aa: CSVDQTGGVGYGYTF
CDR3nt: TGCAGCGTTGACCAAACAGGGGGCGTGGGCTATGGCTACACCTTC

v_gene: TRBV6-1
d_gene: .
abundance: .
j_gene: TRBJ1-5
CDR3aa: CASSEVLALRNQPQHF
CDR3nt: TGTGCCAGCAGTGAAGTGTTGGCTCTTAGGAATCAGCCCCAGCATTTT

v_gene: TRBV11-2
d_gene: .
abundance: many
j_gene: TRBJ1-1
CDR3aa: CASSLGHFGPQNTEAFF
CDR3nt: TGTGCCAGCAGCTTAGGACATTTCGGCCCGCAGAACACTGAAGCTTTCTTT

v_gene: TRBV7-8
d_gene: .
abundance: once
j_gene: TRBJ1-1
CDR3aa: CASIPGSTEAFF
CDR3nt: TGTGCCAGCATACCGGGAAGCACTGAAGCTTTCTTT

v_gene: TRBV6-1
d_gene: .
abundance: many
j_gene: TRBJ2-5
CDR3aa: CASSGLGAVWETQYF
CDR3nt: TGTGCCAGCAGTGGGCTAGGGGCCGTTTGGGAGACCCAGTACTTC

v_gene: TRBV12-3/TRBV12-4
d_gene: .
abundance: .
j_gene: TRBJ1-2
CDR3aa: CASSPRARVTNYGYTF
CDR3nt: TGTGCCAGCTCCCCACGGGCCAGGGTAACTAACTATGGATACACCTTC

v_gene: TRBV7-2
d_gene: .
abundance: many
j_gene: TRBJ2-5
CDR3aa: CASSPTLFGTQYF
CDR3nt: TGTGCCAGCAGCCCGACGCTATTTGGGACCCAGTACTTC

v_gene: TRBV6-1
d_gene: .
abundance: many
j_gene: TRBJ2-2
CDR3aa: CASSPLGLPKAGELFF
CDR3nt: TGTGCCAGCAGTCCCCTGGGACTTCCCAAAGCCGGGGAGCTGTTTTTT

v_gene: TRBV7-8
d_gene: .
abundance: .
j_gene: TRBJ1-1
CDR3aa: CASSLNLGSNTEAFF
CDR3nt: TGTGCCAGCAGCTTAAATTTGGGGTCGAACACTGAAGCTTTCTTT

v_gene: TRBV6-1
d_gene: TRBD1
abundance: many
j_gene: TRBJ1-2
CDR3aa: CASRPPGQVYGYTF
CDR3nt: TGTGCCAGCAGACCCCCTGGACAGGTCTATGGCTACACCTTC

v_gene: TRBV25-1
d_gene: .
abundance: .
j_gene: TRBJ2-5
CDR3aa: CATAGVWSNQETQYF
CDR3nt: TGTGCCACAGCAGGGGTCTGGTCCAACCAAGAGACCCAGTACTTC

v_gene: TRBV6-1
d_gene: .
abundance: few
j_gene: TRBJ2-2
CDR3aa: CASSEPLGRPGELFF
CDR3nt: TGTGCCAGCAGTGAACCGTTGGGTAGGCCCGGGGAGCTGTTTTTT

v_gene: TRBV27
d_gene: .
abundance: .
j_gene: TRBJ2-7
CDR3aa: CAAFDDVRGEQYF
CDR3nt: TGTGCCGCCTTTGATGACGTCCGGGGCGAGCAGTACTTC

v_gene: TRBV9
d_gene: .
abundance: few
j_gene: TRBJ1-3
CDR3aa: CASSVGQQFISGNTIYF
CDR3nt: TGTGCCAGCAGCGTAGGACAACAGTTCATCTCTGGAAACACCATATATTTT

v_gene: TRBV6-2/TRBV6-3
d_gene: .
abundance: few
j_gene: TRBJ1-1
CDR3aa: CASSYAPGGNTEAFF
CDR3nt: TGTGCCAGCAGCTACGCGCCGGGGGGGAACACTGAAGCTTTCTTT

v_gene: TRBV9
d_gene: TRBD1
abundance: few
j_gene: TRBJ1-1
CDR3aa: CASSPRPHWDRAAEAFF
CDR3nt: TGTGCCAGCAGCCCCCGCCCGCATTGGGACAGGGCGGCTGAAGCTTTCTTT